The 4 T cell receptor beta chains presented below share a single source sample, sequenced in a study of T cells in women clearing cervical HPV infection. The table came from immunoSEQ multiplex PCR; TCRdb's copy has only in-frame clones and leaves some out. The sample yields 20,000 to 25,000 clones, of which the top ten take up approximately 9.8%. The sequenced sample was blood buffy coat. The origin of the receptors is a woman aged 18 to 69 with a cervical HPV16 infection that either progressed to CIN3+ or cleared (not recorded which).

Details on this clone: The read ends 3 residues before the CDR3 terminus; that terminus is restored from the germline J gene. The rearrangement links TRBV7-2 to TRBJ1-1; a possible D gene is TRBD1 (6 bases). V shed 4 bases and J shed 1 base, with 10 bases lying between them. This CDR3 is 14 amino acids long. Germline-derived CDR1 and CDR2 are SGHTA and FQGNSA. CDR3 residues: CASSSGHQNTEAFF. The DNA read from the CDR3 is TGTGCCAGCAGCTCGGGACACCAGAACACTGAA.

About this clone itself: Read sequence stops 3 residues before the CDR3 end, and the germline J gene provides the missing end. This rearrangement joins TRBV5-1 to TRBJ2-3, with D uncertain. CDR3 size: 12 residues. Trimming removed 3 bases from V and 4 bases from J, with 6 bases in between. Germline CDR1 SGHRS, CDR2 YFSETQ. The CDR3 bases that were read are TGCGCCAGCAGCTCCTACTCAGATACG. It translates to CASSSYSDT. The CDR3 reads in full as CASSSYSDTQYF.

This chain's CDR3 is CATSGGTTYEQYF. CDR3 DNA, as far as it was read: TGTGCCACCAGTGGAGGGACAACATACGAG. The chain has TRBV24-1 and TRBJ2-7; D is possibly TRBD1 (6 bases). The sequence runs out 3 residues before the end of the CDR3; the remainder is reconstructed from the germline J gene. Germline loops: CDR1 KGHDR, CDR2 SFDVKD. V was cut by 5 bases and J by 4 bases, with 11 bases left in between. The CDR3 consists of 13 residues.

The CDR3 here is CASSLVPVEAFF. The CDR3 DNA, read in part, is TGTGCCAGCAGCTTAGTTCCGGTGGAA. This sequence joins TRBV11-2 and TRBJ1-1; unclear D gene. Read data end 3 residues before the CDR3 end; the end is taken from the germline J gene. The CDR3 consists of 12 residues. Germline assignment: CDR1 SGHAT and CDR2 FQNNGV.